A selection of T cell receptor beta chains follows, all from one sample in a study of Ad26.COV2.S vaccination and SARS-CoV-2 variants. Generated by immunoSEQ multiplex PCR, the TCRdb table keeps only in-frame clones and is missing some. The profile shows over 250,000 clones, about 87% of them singletons. The sequenced sample was peripheral blood, obtained in a trial of Ad26.COV2.S vaccine versus placebo. Source of these receptors: a person aged 18-60 years who received the Ad26.COV2.S COVID-19 vaccine or a placebo. The CDR3 runs from the conserved cysteine through the conserved F or W. A D gene is named only where the DNA matches it firmly. The size field is filled for only some rows; it gives once, few, many or a size class.

NA	19	TRBV11-2	TRBJ2-2	NA	CASSLYPPTRESNTGELFF	TGTGCCAGCAGCTTATACCCCCCGACAAGGGAGTCGAACACCGGGGAGCTGTTTTTT
NA	15	TRBV27	TRBJ1-2	NA	CASSPTPTGLNGYTF	TGTGCCAGCAGTCCGACGCCCACAGGGCTGAATGGCTACACCTTC
NA	14	TRBV7-3	TRBJ2-3	NA	CASSQGQSTDTQYF	TGTGCCAGCAGTCAAGGACAGAGCACAGATACGCAGTATTTT
NA	11	TRBV20-1	TRBJ2-7	NA	CSWGRGGEQYF	TGCAGTTGGGGCAGGGGAGGGGAGCAGTACTTC
TRBD1	15	TRBV7-2	TRBJ1-6	NA	CASSLGTDYNSPLHF	TGTGCCAGCAGCTTGGGGACAGATTATAATTCACCCCTCCACTTT
NA	13	TRBV6-6	TRBJ2-5	NA	CASKGRDEETQYF	TGTGCCAGCAAGGGCAGGGACGAAGAGACCCAGTACTTC
NA	14	TRBV19	TRBJ2-5	NA	CASSSGDSQETQYF	TGTGCCAGTAGTTCGGGGGACTCTCAAGAGACCCAGTACTTC
NA	11	TRBV29-1	TRBJ1-2	NA	CSAQQDYGYTF	TGCAGCGCCCAACAGGACTATGGCTACACCTTC
NA	16	TRBV5-5	TRBJ1-4	NA	CASSLDDGSFFEKLFF	TGTGCCAGCAGCTTGGATGATGGCAGCTTCTTTGAAAAACTGTTTTTT
TRBD1	15	TRBV27	TRBJ2-2	NA	CASSPRDRGTGELFF	TGTGCCAGCAGTCCCAGGGACAGGGGCACCGGGGAGCTGTTTTTT
NA	16	TRBV6-6	TRBJ2-5	NA	CASSIHTGQKQETQYF	TGTGCCAGCAGCATCCATACGGGACAAAAACAAGAGACCCAGTACTTC
TRBD1	11	TRBV29-1	TRBJ2-7	NA	CSAQGADEQYF	TGCAGCGCCCAGGGGGCAGACGAGCAGTACTTC
NA	15	TRBV4-3	TRBJ1-3	NA	CASSQWQGSGNTIYF	TGCGCCAGCAGCCAATGGCAGGGCTCTGGAAACACCATATATTTT
NA	15	TRBV11-2	TRBJ1-2	NA	CASSLVSGGQYGYTF	TGTGCCAGCAGCTTAGTCTCCGGGGGCCAATACGGCTACACCTTC
TRBD1	16	TRBV13	TRBJ2-7	NA	CASSYSSGTGAYEQYF	TGTGCCAGCAGCTATTCCTCCGGGACAGGGGCCTACGAGCAGTACTTC
TRBD1	17	TRBV29-1	TRBJ1-1	NA	CSARVGGTVVRNTEAFF	TGCAGCGCCCGTGTTGGTGGGACAGTCGTTCGGAACACTGAAGCTTTCTTT
NA	13	TRBV5-1	TRBJ1-1	NA	CASRGDPNAEAFF	TGCGCCAGCCGGGGGGACCCGAACGCTGAAGCTTTCTTT
NA	13	TRBV5-4	TRBJ2-5	NA	CASSFALGETQYF	TGTGCCAGCAGCTTTGCCCTCGGAGAGACCCAGTACTTC
NA	15	TRBV7-9	TRBJ2-1	NA	CASSLASSSYNEQFF	TGTGCCAGCAGCTTAGCTAGTTCGTCCTACAATGAGCAGTTCTTC
NA	11	TRBV7-6	TRBJ2-5	once	CASTLQETQYF	TGTGCCAGCACCCTACAAGAGACCCAGTACTTC
NA	13	TRBV5-1	TRBJ2-1	once	CASSLEQNNEQFF	TGCGCCAGCAGCTTGGAACAGAACAATGAGCAGTTCTTC
NA	11	TRBV2	TRBJ1-1	NA	CATQGNTEAFF	TGTGCCACACAGGGGAACACTGAAGCTTTCTTT
NA	14	TRBV19	TRBJ1-1	NA	CASSIARLNTEAFF	TGTGCCAGTAGTATAGCAAGGCTGAACACTGAAGCTTTCTTT
TRBD1	15	TRBV9	TRBJ2-3	NA	CASSVEGTGGDTQYF	TGTGCCAGCAGCGTAGAAGGGACAGGGGGAGATACGCAGTATTTT
NA	15	TRBV25-1	TRBJ2-7	NA	CASSEFAGGGYEQYF	TGTGCCAGCAGTGAATTCGCCGGGGGCGGGTACGAGCAGTACTTC
TRBD1	16	TRBV5-5	TRBJ1-5	NA	CASSLDPGTGDQPQHF	TGTGCCAGCAGCTTAGACCCCGGGACAGGGGATCAGCCCCAGCATTTT
NA	13	TRBV27	TRBJ1-1	few	CATAPSMNTEAFF	TGTGCCACCGCCCCATCAATGAACACTGAAGCTTTCTTT
NA	13	TRBV5-1	TRBJ1-2	NA	CASSAEGDYGYTF	TGCGCCAGCAGCGCCGAGGGAGACTATGGCTACACCTTC
NA	16	TRBV5-4	TRBJ2-2	NA	CASSLETGQNTGELFF	TGTGCCAGCAGCTTGGAGACAGGACAGAACACCGGGGAGCTGTTTTTT
NA	15	TRBV6-1	TRBJ1-2	NA	CASSEKRGSGYGYTF	TGTGCCAGCAGTGAAAAGAGGGGGTCGGGCTATGGCTACACCTTC
NA	15	TRBV18	TRBJ2-7	NA	CASSPLAAGVREQYF	TGTGCCAGCTCACCGCTCGCGGCAGGGGTGAGAGAGCAGTACTTC
TRBD1	16	TRBV7-9	TRBJ2-7	NA	CASSPGTGEFLNEQYF	TGTGCCAGCAGCCCCGGGACAGGGGAATTTCTCAACGAGCAGTACTTC
TRBD1	17	TRBV9	TRBJ2-2	NA	CASSPRQGVSNTGELFF	TGTGCCAGCAGCCCAAGACAGGGGGTTTCGAACACCGGGGAGCTGTTTTTT
NA	14	TRBV18	TRBJ1-5	NA	CASTANRNNQPQHF	TGTGCCAGTACAGCTAACAGGAACAATCAGCCCCAGCATTTT
NA	13	TRBV2	TRBJ1-1	few	CASSPGPVTEAFF	TGTGCCAGCAGTCCCGGGCCCGTCACTGAAGCTTTCTTT
NA	14	TRBV5-1	TRBJ2-7	NA	CASSPLSVGYEQYF	TGCGCCAGCAGCCCACTGTCAGTGGGCTACGAGCAGTACTTC
NA	13	TRBV10-3	TRBJ2-5	few	CAISDPVRETQYF	TGTGCCATCAGTGACCCCGTACGAGAGACCCAGTACTTC
NA	18	TRBV18	TRBJ2-2	once	CASSPQPLGSGTPGELFF	TGTGCCAGCTCACCCCAGCCCTTGGGTAGCGGTACCCCCGGGGAGCTGTTTTTT
NA	15	TRBV6-1	TRBJ2-7	NA	CASSEVGVTAYEQYF	TGTGCCAGCAGTGAAGTAGGAGTGACTGCCTACGAGCAGTACTTC
NA	14	TRBV3-1/TRBV3-2	TRBJ1-5	NA	CASSPALGNQPQHF	TGTGCCAGCAGCCCGGCCCTTGGCAATCAGCCCCAGCATTTT
NA	13	TRBV30	TRBJ1-5	NA	CAWRGLGTEPQHF	TGTGCCTGGAGAGGCCTGGGTACGGAGCCCCAGCATTTT
NA	15	TRBV30	TRBJ1-1	once	CAWSVSWNRVTEAFF	TGTGCCTGGAGTGTAAGTTGGAATCGTGTCACTGAAGCTTTCTTT
NA	14	TRBV11-1	TRBJ2-3	NA	CASSLSGVQDTQYF	TGTGCCAGCAGCTTATCTGGGGTTCAAGATACGCAGTATTTT
TRBD1	16	TRBV19	TRBJ1-1	NA	CASQPGQGILITEAFF	TGTGCCAGCCAACCGGGACAGGGGATTTTGATCACTGAAGCTTTCTTT
NA	12	TRBV2	TRBJ2-7	NA	CASSPLDYEQYF	TGTGCCAGCAGCCCCCTTGACTACGAGCAGTACTTC
NA	15	TRBV6-5	TRBJ1-5	NA	CASSYSWGAGQPQHF	TGTGCCAGCAGTTACTCATGGGGGGCAGGGCAGCCCCAGCATTTT
NA	12	TRBV3-1/TRBV3-2	TRBJ2-7	few	CASSQRTYEQYF	TGTGCCAGCAGCCAGAGGACCTACGAGCAGTACTTC
NA	14	TRBV5-1	TRBJ1-2	NA	CASRILSGGYGYTF	TGCGCCAGCCGAATCCTTTCGGGAGGCTATGGCTACACCTTC
NA	13	TRBV12-3/TRBV12-4	TRBJ2-3	once	CASSLSGTDTQYF	TGTGCCAGCAGTTTAAGTGGCACAGATACGCAGTATTTT
TRBD2	13	TRBV7-9	TRBJ2-7	few	CASSLGLAQEQYF	TGTGCCAGCAGCTTAGGACTAGCTCAAGAGCAGTACTTC
TRBD2	17	TRBV5-6	TRBJ2-1	NA	CASSQGPTSGRLSEQFF	TGTGCCAGCAGCCAAGGTCCTACTAGCGGGAGACTCAGTGAGCAGTTCTTC
NA	13	TRBV25-1	TRBJ2-7	NA	CASSNAGLDEQYF	TGTGCCAGCAGCAATGCCGGCCTGGACGAGCAGTACTTC
NA	15	TRBV6-5	TRBJ1-5	NA	CASSSQGYSNQPQHF	TGTGCCAGCAGCTCACAGGGCTATAGCAATCAGCCCCAGCATTTT
NA	12	TRBV7-2	TRBJ2-2	NA	CASGSYTGELFF	TGTGCCAGCGGCTCCTACACCGGGGAGCTGTTTTTT